This is a list of T cell receptor beta chains from one sample in a study of T cell responses to AZD1222 COVID-19 vaccine. Generated by immunoSEQ multiplex PCR, the TCRdb table keeps only in-frame clones and is missing some. The profile shows roughly 150,000 clones, around 89% of them singletons. The sample here was peripheral blood, taken on day 0 of AZD1222 vaccination. These receptors originate from an adult in good health. CDR3s include the opening cysteine and the closing phenylalanine or tryptophan. A D gene is named only where the DNA matches it firmly. Some rows have no size entry. The others give once, few or many, or a class for an expanded clone.

j_call d_call clone_size v_call cdr3_nt cdr3_aa
TRBJ2-3 TRBD2 . TRBV10-3 TGTGCCATCAGTGAAAGGCTCGGACTAGCGGGGGAAACAGATACGCAGTATTTT CAISERLGLAGETDTQYF
TRBJ1-1 . few TRBV6-5 TGTGCCAGCAGTTATGGGGCCGGATACACTGAAGCTTTCTTT CASSYGAGYTEAFF
TRBJ1-1 TRBD1 . TRBV5-1 TGCGCCAGCAGCACCTACCGGACAGGGTATATGAACACTGAAGCTTTCTTT CASSTYRTGYMNTEAFF
TRBJ1-1 . . TRBV25-1 TGTGCCAGCAGTGAATCAGGGAGGTCTGAAGCTTTCTTT CASSESGRSEAFF
TRBJ1-3 . few TRBV15 TGTGCCACCAGCAGTGGGGATCACTCTGGAAACACCATATATTTT CATSSGDHSGNTIYF
TRBJ2-5 . once TRBV10-3 TGTGCCACCAAAGGATCTGAGACCCAGTACTTC CATKGSETQYF
TRBJ2-1 . . TRBV5-1 TGCGCCAGCAGCCCCCGTCAGAGCGGTTTCAATGAGCAGTTCTTC CASSPRQSGFNEQFF
TRBJ2-1 TRBD1 . TRBV19 TGTGCCAGTAGTATGGGACAGAGTTCGAACAATGAGCAGTTCTTC CASSMGQSSNNEQFF
TRBJ2-3 . . TRBV7-8 TGTGCCAGCAGCTTAGTGAGGGTCCCGAGAGGAGATACGCAGTATTTT CASSLVRVPRGDTQYF
TRBJ2-1 . . TRBV11-2 TGTGCCAGCAGGGCGGACATCCTCCGCAATGAGCAGTTCTTC CASRADILRNEQFF
TRBJ1-2 . . TRBV4-3 TGCGCCAGCAGCCAAGTAGGGGTTGACTATGGCTACACCTTC CASSQVGVDYGYTF